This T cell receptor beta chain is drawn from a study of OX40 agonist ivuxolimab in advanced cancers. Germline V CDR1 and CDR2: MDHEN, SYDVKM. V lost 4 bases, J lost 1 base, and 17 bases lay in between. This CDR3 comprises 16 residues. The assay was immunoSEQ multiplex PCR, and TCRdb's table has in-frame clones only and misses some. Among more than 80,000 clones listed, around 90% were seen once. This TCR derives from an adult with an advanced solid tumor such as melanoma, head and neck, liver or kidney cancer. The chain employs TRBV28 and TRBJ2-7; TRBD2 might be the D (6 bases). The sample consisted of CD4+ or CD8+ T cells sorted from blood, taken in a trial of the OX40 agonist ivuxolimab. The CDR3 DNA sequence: TGTGCCAGCAGTTCCCTAGGAGGGATAAGATCCTACGAGCAGTACTTC. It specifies CASSSLGGIRSYEQYF.